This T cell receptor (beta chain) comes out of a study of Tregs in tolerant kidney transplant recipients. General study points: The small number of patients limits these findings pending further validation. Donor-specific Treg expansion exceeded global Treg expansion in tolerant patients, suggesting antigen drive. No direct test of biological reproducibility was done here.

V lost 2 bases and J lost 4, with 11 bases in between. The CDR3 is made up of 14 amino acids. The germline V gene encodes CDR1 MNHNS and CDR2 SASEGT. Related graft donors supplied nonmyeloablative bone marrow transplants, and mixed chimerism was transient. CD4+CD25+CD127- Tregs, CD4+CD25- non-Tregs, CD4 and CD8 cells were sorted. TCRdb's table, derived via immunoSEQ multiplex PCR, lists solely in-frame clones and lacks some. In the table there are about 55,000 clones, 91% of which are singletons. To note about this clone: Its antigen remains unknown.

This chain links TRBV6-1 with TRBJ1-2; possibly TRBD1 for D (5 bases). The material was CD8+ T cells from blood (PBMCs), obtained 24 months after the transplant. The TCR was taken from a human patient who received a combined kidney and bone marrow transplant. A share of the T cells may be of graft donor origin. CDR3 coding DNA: TGTGCCAGCAGTGAATGGGGGGAAATCTATGGCTACACCTTC. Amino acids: CASSEWGEIYGYTF.